This T cell receptor (beta chain) comes out of a study of blood T cells in healthy people across ages. The use of a sample-barcoded 5' primer and a J-beta primer mix characterized a second PCR of about 6 to 11 cycles. TCRdb passed the 5' RACE reads through MiXCR, listing each CDR3 protein once. This table has roughly 1.7 million distinct CDR3 sequences, 30% to 35% appearing once. Germline values: CDR1 DFQATT, CDR2 SNEGSKA (reference sequence). Trimming removed 3 bases from V and 1 base from J, with 6 bases in between. The CDR3 has 13 residues. This chain joins TRBV20-1 and TRBJ2-2; D is unclear. The source of this sequence is a woman in her twenties or thirties in good health. The source material was blood. The CDR3 sequence: CSASWRNTGELFF. The CDR3 coding sequence is TGCAGTGCTAGTTGGCGGAACACCGGGGAGCTGTTTTTT.